The entry below gives a single TCR beta chain sequence along with its context. Template material for amplifying TCR beta CDR3 regions consisted of RNA transcripts. Primed by the HTBI set, a first-round RT-PCR was run on the TCR CDR3. TCRdb reprocessed the multiplex PCR reads via MiXCR and lists one record per CDR3 protein. The table lists around 610,000 distinct CDR3 sequences, approximately 14% of them singletons. The data originate from a study of T cells in Graves' hyperthyroidism and ophthalmopathy. In germline, CDR1 is WNHNN, CDR2 SYGVQD (reference sequence). This CDR3 is 14 amino acids long. V lost 5 bases, J lost 5 bases, and 16 bases lay in between.

The V gene is TRBV10-1, the J gene TRBJ2-7, with D tentatively TRBD1 (6 bases). Source material: blood. The source is a woman in her thirties or forties with Graves' ophthalmopathy. The CDR3 is CASSREQGSHEQYF. The CDR3 DNA is TGCGCCAGCAGTCGGGAACAGGGTAGCCACGAGCAGTACTTC.